One sample yielded the 14 T cell receptor beta chains listed below, sequenced in a study of PD-1 blockade in classical Hodgkin lymphoma. Assay: immunoSEQ multiplex PCR; the TCRdb copy retains only in-frame clones and omits some. The data contain about 41,000 clones, approximately 83% of them seen just once; the ten biggest clones take up 20% to 25%. Every patient relapsed after autologous stem cell transplantation, and brentuximab vedotin exposure varied. This sample comprised peripheral blood mononuclear cells (PBMCs), obtained at baseline. Every receptor here comes from a human donor with classical Hodgkin lymphoma.

This sequence joins TRBV7-2 and TRBJ1-2; 8 nucleotides align to TRBD1. V was clipped by 2 bases and J by 8 bases; unmatched bases: 4. Germline CDR1 is SGHTA and CDR2 is FQGNSA. There are 13 residues in the CDR3. CDR3 nucleotides: TGTGCCAGCAGCTTACAGGGGGCGCAGGGCTACACCTTC. This gives the protein CASSLQGAQGYTF.

This chain links TRBV9 with TRBJ1-2, with 9 bases identical to TRBD1. This CDR3 region has 13 residues. V shed 4 bases, J shed 5 bases, and the junction held 3 bases outside the gene matches. Looked up from germline, CDR1 is SGDLS and CDR2 is YYNGEE. CDR3 residues: CASSPDRGYGYTF. The DNA for the CDR3 is TGTGCCAGCAGCCCCGACAGGGGGTATGGCTACACCTTC.

The rearrangement uses TRBV6-4 and TRBJ2-7, with 12 bases identical to TRBD1. Trimming took 4 bases from V and 5 from J; bases not matched to a gene: 9. Germline V lookup: CDR1 MRHNA, CDR2 SNTAGT. This CDR3 contains 16 residues. The CDR3 is CASSAVPGQGAHEQYF. The DNA for the CDR3 is TGTGCCAGCAGTGCCGTCCCGGGACAGGGGGCCCACGAGCAGTACTTC.

Here the CDR3 reads CASSYSTSGESYEQYF. The CDR3 DNA follows: TGTGCCAGCAGTTACTCCACTAGCGGGGAATCCTACGAGCAGTACTTC. The V and J genes are TRBV6-5 and TRBJ2-7, with TRBD2 identical over 10 bases. Germline V gives CDR1 MNHEY, CDR2 SVGAGI. This CDR3 is built from 16 residues. After removal of 0 bases from V and 1 base from J, the junction contained 3 bases not matched to a gene.

A note on this clone: The identical CDR3 is also encoded by other nucleotide sequences in the sample. This chain links TRBV6-1 with TRBJ1-1; no definite D call. V lost 6 bases and J 0 bases, leaving 8 bases between the germline ends. The CDR3 runs 13 residues. The V gene's germline CDR1 is MNHNS and CDR2 SASEGT. CDR3 nucleotides: TGTGCCAGCAGGGTCGGCGTGAACACTGAAGCTTTCTTT. Translating it yields CASRVGVNTEAFF.

The V and J genes are TRBV7-9 and TRBJ2-3; 13 nucleotides match TRBD2. The junction had 9 bases not matched to a gene; V was cut back by 1 base and J by 5 bases. This CDR3 is 18 amino acids long. From germline, CDR1 is SEHNR and CDR2 FQNEAQ (reference sequence). CDR3 amino acids: CASSLVGLAGVVRDTQYF. CDR3 DNA sequence: TGTGCCAGCAGCTTAGTAGGACTAGCGGGAGTAGTGAGAGATACGCAGTATTTT.

CDR3 region: CASSFDLPSEQYF. The DNA for the CDR3 is TGTGCCAGCAGTTTTGACCTGCCCTCCGAGCAGTACTTC. This chain connects TRBV11-3 to TRBJ2-7; D is ambiguous. Germline CDR1 is SGHNT and CDR2 is YENEEA. The CDR3 loop spans 13 amino acids. Trimming cost V 6 bases and J 6 bases, with 15 bases left between them.

This clone was observed a handful of times. This sequence joins TRBV10-3 and TRBJ1-2; 7 nucleotides align to TRBD1. Germline lookup yields CDR1 ENHRY and CDR2 SYGVKD. V lost 3 bases, J lost 2 bases, and 3 bases stayed unmatched. The CDR3 has 14 amino acids. CDR3 in DNA: TGTGCCATCAGTGACTTACAGGGGAACTATGGCTACACCTTC. Translation gives CAISDLQGNYGYTF.

The V and J genes are TRBV27 and TRBJ1-1; 8 bases agree with TRBD1. Trimming cost V 7 bases and J 6 bases; bases outside gene matches: 7. The CDR3 runs 13 residues. The germline V gene has CDR1 MNHEY and CDR2 SMNVEV (reference sequence). This CDR3 reads CASTGQGRAEAFF. The CDR3 bases are TGTGCCAGCACCGGACAGGGACGAGCTGAAGCTTTCTTT.

The table lists this clone with a count of one. This chain uses TRBV6-5 with TRBJ1-1; no definite D call. This CDR3 is 16 amino acids long. Germline V CDR1 and CDR2: MNHEY, SVGAGI. V was pared by 2 bases and J by 3 bases, with 16 bases between. CDR3 sequence: CASSYRNTGGDTEAFF. Written as DNA, the CDR3 is TGTGCCAGCAGTTACCGAAACACCGGCGGGGACACTGAAGCTTTCTTT.

This clone was found once. The rearrangement joins TRBV7-3 to TRBJ2-1, with a possible D match to TRBD2 (6 bases). The germline CDR1 and CDR2 sequences are SGHTA and FQGTGA. This CDR3 is built from 14 residues. V shed 1 base and J shed 9 bases, with 13 bases lying between them. The CDR3 DNA reads TGTGCCAGCAGCTTAAAGGGTGCGGGACTTGAGCAGTTCTTC. Its translation is CASSLKGAGLEQFF.

The rearrangement joins TRBV5-1 to TRBJ1-1, with 10 bases fitting TRBD1. The length of the CDR3 is 15 residues. V shed 4 bases, J shed 4 bases, and the junction held 7 bases outside the gene matches. CDR1 is SGHRS, CDR2 YFSETQ, per germline. CDR3 region: CASSIKTGGVTEAFF. CDR3 sequence (DNA): TGCGCCAGCAGCATTAAGACAGGGGGCGTCACTGAAGCTTTCTTT.

This clone appeared a few times. V and J are TRBV19 and TRBJ2-5; a possible D gene is TRBD2 (6 bases). Germline V gives CDR1 LNHDA, CDR2 SQIVND (reference sequence). The CDR3 has 13 amino acids. Trimming pared 8 bases from V and 6 bases from J, leaving 16 bases between. The CDR3, as DNA: TGTGCCAGTCGGAGGGTCGGAATACAGACCCAGTACTTC. It encodes CASRRVGIQTQYF.

This clone has a handful of counts. The rearrangement joins TRBV6-5 to TRBJ2-1; 7 bases line up with TRBD2. The CDR3 is 15 amino acids. Germline CDR1 is MNHEY and CDR2 is SVGAGI. V dropped 5 bases and J dropped 3; count of bases not matched to a gene: 7. CDR3 DNA: TGTGCCAGCAGTCGTCGCGGGAGAGGCTACAATGAGCAGTTCTTC. Amino acids: CASSRRGRGYNEQFF.